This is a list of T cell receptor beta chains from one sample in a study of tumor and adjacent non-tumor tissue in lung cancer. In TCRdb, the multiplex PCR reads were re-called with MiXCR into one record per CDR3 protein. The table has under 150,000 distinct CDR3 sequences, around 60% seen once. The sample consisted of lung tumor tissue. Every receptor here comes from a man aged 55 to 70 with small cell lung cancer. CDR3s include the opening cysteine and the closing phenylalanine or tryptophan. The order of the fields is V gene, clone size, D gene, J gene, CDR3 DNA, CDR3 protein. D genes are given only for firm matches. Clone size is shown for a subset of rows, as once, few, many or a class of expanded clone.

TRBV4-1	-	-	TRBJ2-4	TGCGCCAGCAGCCAAGATTCCAGGGGCATTCAGTACTTC	CASSQDSRGIQYF
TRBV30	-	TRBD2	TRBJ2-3	TGTGCCTGGAGACCCCTTCGCGGGAGGGCCGTAGATACGCAGTATTTT	CAWRPLRGRAVDTQYF
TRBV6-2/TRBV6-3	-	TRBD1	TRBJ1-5	TGTGCCAGCAGTTTGGGACAGGGTCCAAATCAGCCCCAGCATTTT	CASSLGQGPNQPQHF
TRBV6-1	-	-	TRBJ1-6	TGTGCCAGCAATGCAGGAGGGCGTTCACCCCTCCACTTT	CASNAGGRSPLHF
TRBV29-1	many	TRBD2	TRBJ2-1	TGCAGCGTTGAAGGACTAGCGGGGAATGAGCAGTTCTTC	CSVEGLAGNEQFF
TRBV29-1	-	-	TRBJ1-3	TGCAGCGTTCGCTGGGGGGCACAAAACACCATATATTTT	CSVRWGAQNTIYF
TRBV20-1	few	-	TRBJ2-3	TGCAGTGCTCAAAGGGGCAAAGAAGGCACAGATACGCAGTATTTT	CSAQRGKEGTDTQYF
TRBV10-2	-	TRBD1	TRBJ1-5	TGCGCCAGCACTTCAGGGACAGGGGGCGGAAGTCAGCCCCAGCATTTT	CASTSGTGGGSQPQHF
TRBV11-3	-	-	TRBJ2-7	TGTGCCAGCAGTCGAAGACAGGAGACCTACGAGCAGTACTTC	CASSRRQETYEQYF
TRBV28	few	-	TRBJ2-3	TGTGCCAGCAGCAACCCGGACGGGACAGATACGCAGTATTTT	CASSNPDGTDTQYF
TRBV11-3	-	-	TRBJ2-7	TGTGCCAGCAGCTTAAGGGCTGGGATTAACTCCTACGAGCAGTACTTC	CASSLRAGINSYEQYF
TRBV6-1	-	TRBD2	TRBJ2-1	TGTGTCAGCACGCCTCTAGCGGCCGCCTACAATGAGCAGTTCTTC	CVSTPLAAAYNEQFF
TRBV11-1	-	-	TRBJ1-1	TGTGCCAGCAGCCATCGGGGCACTGAGGCTTTATTT	CASSHRGTEALF
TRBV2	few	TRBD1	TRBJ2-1	TGTGCCAGCAGAGGACAGGTCGTGAGGAATGAGCAGTTCTTC	CASRGQVVRNEQFF
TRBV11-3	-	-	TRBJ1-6	TGTGCCAGCAGAAGCTCGACAGGCAGATCACCCCTCCACTTT	CASRSSTGRSPLHF
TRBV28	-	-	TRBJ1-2	TGTGCCAGCAGTTTACAGGGGTCCTATGGCTACACCTTC	CASSLQGSYGYTF